Listed below are T cell receptor beta chains from one sample, sequenced in a study of cytomegalovirus exposure and HLA in healthy donors. Profiled with immunoSEQ multiplex PCR; TCRdb holds only in-frame clones, not every one. The table has roughly 250,000 clones, 80% seen once. The sample consisted of PBMCs. These receptors were taken from a girl aged 2 to 9 in good health and CMV-seronegative. Each CDR3 is given without its conserved first and last residue. Clone size appears in some rows only: once, few, many, or a class for an expanded clone.

V: TRBV29-1
size: once
CDR3: SVENDRTNTEAF

V: TRBV7-9
size: few
CDR3: ASSDETAGSSYNEQF

V: TRBV2
size: -
CDR3: ASSERVGTTYEQY

V: TRBV27
size: -
CDR3: ASSFADRATDTQY

V: TRBV6-5
size: -
CDR3: ASSYSIYRSYEQY

V: TRBV15
size: -
CDR3: ATRADRGQGQPQH

V: TRBV28
size: -
CDR3: ASRGQRETQY

V: TRBV7-6
size: -
CDR3: ASSPGMNTEAF

V: TRBV6-5
size: few
CDR3: ASRALAGSSYEQY

V: TRBV11-2
size: -
CDR3: ASSLGAGQLVSPLH

V: TRBV7-9
size: few
CDR3: ASSFRASGSNEQF

V: TRBV28
size: -
CDR3: ASSFGLPYEQY

V: TRBV5-1
size: -
CDR3: ASSGRQGFTDTQY

V: TRBV27
size: -
CDR3: ASSLIQGLAGGYEQY

V: TRBV29-1
size: -
CDR3: SFHSGNRNEQF

V: TRBV18
size: -
CDR3: ASSRGQSNQPQH

V: TRBV13
size: -
CDR3: ASSLGLAGGSYEQY

V: TRBV27
size: -
CDR3: ASSLWASYEQY

V: TRBV30
size: -
CDR3: ACPLRGGGYT

V: TRBV9
size: -
CDR3: ASSAMKLRDRGWDGYT

V: TRBV5-1
size: -
CDR3: ASSSGTGKETQY

V: TRBV11-2
size: few
CDR3: ASRGQNTSPLH

V: TRBV29-1
size: -
CDR3: SVGGGSIYGYT

V: TRBV6-5
size: -
CDR3: ASRPGGRVGGEY

V: TRBV11-2
size: -
CDR3: ASSRGPENSGNTIY

V: TRBV27
size: -
CDR3: ASSSVQGLITDTQY

V: TRBV7-9
size: -
CDR3: ASSFSPGEQY

V: TRBV6-1
size: once
CDR3: ASSVGTGSGYLNEKLF

V: TRBV7-8
size: -
CDR3: ASSRNRDRVRNQPQH

V: TRBV7-3
size: once
CDR3: ASSLTPTSPETQY